This T cell receptor (beta chain) is drawn from a study of T cells in Graves' hyperthyroidism and ophthalmopathy. Whole-study findings and limits: Most thyroid clonotypes expanded above 0.001 were also detected in blood.

Clinical symptoms, serum thyroxine and TRAb, thyroid ultrasound and orbital computed tomography together formed the diagnostic basis. Amplification of TCR beta CDR3 regions was performed using RNA transcripts as template. An initial round of RT-PCR targeting the TCR CDR3 relied on the HTBI primer set. TCRdb analysed the multiplex PCR reads with MiXCR anew, one entry per CDR3 protein. There are nearly 600,000 distinct CDR3 sequences in the sample; roughly 13% occur only once, and around 5.4% lies in the top ten. CDR3 length: 12 residues. V was pared by 4 bases and J by 9 bases, with 13 bases between. CDR1 is MDHEN, CDR2 SYDVKM, per germline. In this sample, this clonotype turned up many times. The antigen is unknown.

The V gene is TRBV28, the J gene TRBJ2-7; D might be TRBD1 (6 bases). The TCR was taken from a woman aged 30 to 39 with Graves' hyperthyroidism that later progressed to Graves' ophthalmopathy. The specimen sequenced was blood. CDR3: CASSYQQGWQYF. DNA for the CDR3: TGTGCCAGCAGTTACCAACAGGGATGGCAGTACTTC.